This record looks at one T cell receptor (beta chain) sequence and its context. Its antigen is not identified. The sample originates from a study of T cells expressing NK-cell markers. Study overall: Sorted CD3+CD56-NKG2C+, CD3+CD56+NKG2C+ and CD3+CD56+NKG2C- T cells supplied the TCR beta repertoires. General study findings and limits: Several of the donors carried dominant NKG2C+ clonotypes that took up about 1.0-8% of their CD8+ T cells.

Each CDR3 protein gets one entry in TCRdb, which reprocessed the 5' RACE reads and gives no DNA. This table lists about 260,000 distinct CDR3 sequences. CDR1 and CDR2 (germline): LNHDA, SQIVND (reference sequence). The CDR3 is made up of 14 amino acids. This receptor was taken from a man younger than 35 in good health. The chain recombines TRBV19 with TRBJ1-5; TCRdb selects TRBD1, and the lack of DNA leaves this call unchecked. Sequencing used blood T cells: a sorted CD56 or NKG2C T cell subset, CD4+ or CD8+ T cells, or bulk PBMC T cells (not recorded which). The CDR3 is CASSILRGVWPQHF.